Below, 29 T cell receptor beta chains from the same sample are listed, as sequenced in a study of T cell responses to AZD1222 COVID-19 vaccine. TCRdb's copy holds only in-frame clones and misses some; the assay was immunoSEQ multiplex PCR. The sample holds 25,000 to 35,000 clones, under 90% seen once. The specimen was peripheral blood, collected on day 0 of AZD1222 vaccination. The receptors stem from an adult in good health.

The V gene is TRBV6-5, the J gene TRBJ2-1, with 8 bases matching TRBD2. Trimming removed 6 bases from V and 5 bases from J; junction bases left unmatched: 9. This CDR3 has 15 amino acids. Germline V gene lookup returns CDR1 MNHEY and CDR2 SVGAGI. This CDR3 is CASSPSGSLNNEQFF. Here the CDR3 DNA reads TGTGCCAGCAGCCCAAGCGGGAGTCTGAACAATGAGCAGTTCTTC.

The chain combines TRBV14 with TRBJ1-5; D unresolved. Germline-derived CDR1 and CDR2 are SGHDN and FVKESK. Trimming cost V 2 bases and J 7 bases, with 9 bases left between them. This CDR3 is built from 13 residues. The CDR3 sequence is CASSQSGGQPQHF. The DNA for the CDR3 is TGTGCCAGCAGCCAATCGGGAGGACAGCCCCAGCATTTT.

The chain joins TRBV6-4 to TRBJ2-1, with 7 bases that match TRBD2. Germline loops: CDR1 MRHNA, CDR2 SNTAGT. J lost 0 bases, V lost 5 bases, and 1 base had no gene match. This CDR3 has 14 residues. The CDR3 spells CASSRTSSYNEQFF. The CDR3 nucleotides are TGTGCCAGCAGTAGGACTAGCTCCTACAATGAGCAGTTCTTC.

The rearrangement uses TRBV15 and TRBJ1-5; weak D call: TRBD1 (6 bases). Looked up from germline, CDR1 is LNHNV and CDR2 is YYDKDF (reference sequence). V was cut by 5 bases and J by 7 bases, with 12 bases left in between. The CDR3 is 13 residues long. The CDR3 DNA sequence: TGTGCCACCAGCCCCGCGGGGGGCCAGCCCCAGCATTTT. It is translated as CATSPAGGQPQHF.

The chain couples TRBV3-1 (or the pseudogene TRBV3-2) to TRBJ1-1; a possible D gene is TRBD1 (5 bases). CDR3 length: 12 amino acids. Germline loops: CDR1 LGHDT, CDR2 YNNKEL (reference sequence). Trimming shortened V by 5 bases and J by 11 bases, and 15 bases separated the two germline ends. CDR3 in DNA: TGTGCCAGCAGCGGGGACGGCGGACGGGCTTTCTTT. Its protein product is CASSGDGGRAFF.

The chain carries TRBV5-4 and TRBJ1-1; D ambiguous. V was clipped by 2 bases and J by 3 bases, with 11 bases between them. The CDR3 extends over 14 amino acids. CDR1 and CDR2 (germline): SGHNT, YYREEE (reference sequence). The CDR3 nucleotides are TGTGCCAGCAGCTTTCACGGAAGGGACACTGAAGCTTTCTTT. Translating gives CASSFHGRDTEAFF.

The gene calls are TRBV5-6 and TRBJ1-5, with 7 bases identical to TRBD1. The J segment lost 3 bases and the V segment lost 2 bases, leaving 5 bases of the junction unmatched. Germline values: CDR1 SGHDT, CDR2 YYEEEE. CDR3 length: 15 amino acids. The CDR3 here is CASSFSGGYNQPQHF. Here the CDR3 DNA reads TGTGCCAGCAGCTTCTCAGGGGGTTACAATCAGCCCCAGCATTTT.

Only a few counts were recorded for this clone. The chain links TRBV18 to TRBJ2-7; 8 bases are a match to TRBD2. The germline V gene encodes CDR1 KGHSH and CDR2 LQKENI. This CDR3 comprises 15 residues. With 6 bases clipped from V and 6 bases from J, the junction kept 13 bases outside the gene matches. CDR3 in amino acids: CASSERELQTSEQYF. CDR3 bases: TGTGCCAGCTCGGAGCGGGAGCTCCAAACGAGCGAGCAGTACTTC. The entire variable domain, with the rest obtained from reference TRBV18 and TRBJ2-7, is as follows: NAGVMQNPRHLVRRRGQEARLRCSPMKGHSHVYWYRQLPEEGLKFMVYLQKENIIDESGMPKERFSAEFPKEGPSILRIQQVVRGDSAAYFCASSERELQTSEQYFGPGTRLTVT.

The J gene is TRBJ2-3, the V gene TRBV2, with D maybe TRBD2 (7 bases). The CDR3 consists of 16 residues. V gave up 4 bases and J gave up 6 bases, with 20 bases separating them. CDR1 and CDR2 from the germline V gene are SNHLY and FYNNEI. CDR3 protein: CASSGLVGGQWDTQYF. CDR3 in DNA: TGTGCCAGCAGTGGCCTGGTCGGGGGGCAATGGGATACGCAGTATTTT.

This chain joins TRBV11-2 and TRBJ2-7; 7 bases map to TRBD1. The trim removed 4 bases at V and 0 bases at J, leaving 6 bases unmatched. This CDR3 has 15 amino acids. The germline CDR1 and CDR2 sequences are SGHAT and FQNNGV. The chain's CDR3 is CASSSPGQSSYEQYF. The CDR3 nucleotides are TGTGCCAGCAGCTCTCCGGGACAGAGCTCCTACGAGCAGTACTTC.

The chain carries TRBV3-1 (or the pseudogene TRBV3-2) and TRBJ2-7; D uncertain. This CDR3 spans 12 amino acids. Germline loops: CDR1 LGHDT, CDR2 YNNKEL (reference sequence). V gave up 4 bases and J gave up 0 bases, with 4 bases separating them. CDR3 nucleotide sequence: TGTGCCAGCAGCCCTAGCTCCTACGAGCAGTACTTC. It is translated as CASSPSSYEQYF.

DNA of the CDR3: TGTGCCAGCAGTTTAGGGGCAGCTCAGCCCCAGCATTTT. This translates into CASSLGAAQPQHF. V gene TRBV27 combines with J gene TRBJ1-5; a possible D gene is TRBD1 (5 bases). V dropped 2 bases and J dropped 6 bases, with 8 bases sitting between them. This CDR3 spans 13 amino acids. Germline V gene sequence: CDR1 MNHEY, CDR2 SMNVEV (reference sequence).

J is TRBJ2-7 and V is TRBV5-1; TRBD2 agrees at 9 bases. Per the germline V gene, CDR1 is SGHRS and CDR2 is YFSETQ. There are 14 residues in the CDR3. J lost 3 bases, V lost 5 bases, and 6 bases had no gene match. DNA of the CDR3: TGCGCCAGCAGGGGGATTAGCGGGAGCTACGAGCAGTACTTC. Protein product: CASRGISGSYEQYF.

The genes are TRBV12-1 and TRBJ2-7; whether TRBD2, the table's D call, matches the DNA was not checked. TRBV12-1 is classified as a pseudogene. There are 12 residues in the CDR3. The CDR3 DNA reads TGTGCCAGCAGCCCCCGAAGCCAAGTGCTGTACTTC. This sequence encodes CASSPRSQVLYF.

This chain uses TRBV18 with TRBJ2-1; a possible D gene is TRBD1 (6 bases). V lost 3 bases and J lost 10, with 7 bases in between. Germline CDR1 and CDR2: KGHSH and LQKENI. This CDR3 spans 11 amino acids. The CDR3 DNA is TGTGCCAGCTCACCTGACAGGGAGCAGTTCTTC. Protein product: CASSPDREQFF.

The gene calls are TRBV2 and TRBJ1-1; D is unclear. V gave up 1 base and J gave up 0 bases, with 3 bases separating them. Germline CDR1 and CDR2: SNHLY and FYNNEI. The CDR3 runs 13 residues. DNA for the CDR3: TGTGCCAGCAGTGAAGTGGTGAACACTGAAGCTTTCTTT. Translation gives CASSEVVNTEAFF.

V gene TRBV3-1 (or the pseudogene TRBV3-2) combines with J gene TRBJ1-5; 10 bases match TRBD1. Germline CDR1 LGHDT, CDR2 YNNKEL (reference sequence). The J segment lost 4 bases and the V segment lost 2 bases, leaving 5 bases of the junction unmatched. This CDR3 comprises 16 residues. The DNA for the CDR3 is TGTGCCAGCAGCCAACAACCGGGACAGGGGAATCAGCCCCAGCATTTT. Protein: CASSQQPGQGNQPQHF.

The CDR3 region has the DNA TGTGCCATTGGGGAAACAAGACTTGAGCAGTTCTTC. It encodes CAIGETRLEQFF. The J gene is TRBJ2-1, the V gene TRBV10-3; D gene unclear. The CDR3 is 12 amino acids. Trimming shortened V by 9 bases and J by 9 bases, and 15 bases separated the two germline ends. In germline, CDR1 is ENHRY, CDR2 SYGVKD.

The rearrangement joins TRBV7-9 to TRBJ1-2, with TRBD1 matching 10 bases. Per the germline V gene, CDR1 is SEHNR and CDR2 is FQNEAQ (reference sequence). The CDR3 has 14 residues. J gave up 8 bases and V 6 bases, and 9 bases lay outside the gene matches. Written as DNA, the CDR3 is TGTGCCAGCAGTCGACGACAGGGGGCAGGCGGCTACACCTTC. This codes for CASSRRQGAGGYTF.

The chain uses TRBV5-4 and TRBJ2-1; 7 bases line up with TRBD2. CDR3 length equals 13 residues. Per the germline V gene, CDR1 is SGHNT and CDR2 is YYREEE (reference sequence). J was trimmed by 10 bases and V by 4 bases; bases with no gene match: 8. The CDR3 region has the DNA TGTGCCAGCAGCCCACGAGAGGGAGGGGAGCAGTTCTTC. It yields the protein CASSPREGGEQFF. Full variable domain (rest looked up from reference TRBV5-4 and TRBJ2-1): ETGVTQSPTHLIKTRGQQVTLRCSSQSGHNTVSWYQQALGQGPQFIFQYYREEENGRGNFPPRFSGLQFPNYSSELNVNALELDDSALYLCASSPREGGEQFFGPGTRLTVL.

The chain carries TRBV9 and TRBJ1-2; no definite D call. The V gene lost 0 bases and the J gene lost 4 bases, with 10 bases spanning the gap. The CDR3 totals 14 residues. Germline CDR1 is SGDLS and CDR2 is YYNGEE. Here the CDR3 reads CASSVDPRGYGYTF. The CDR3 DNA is TGTGCCAGCAGCGTAGACCCTCGGGGCTATGGCTACACCTTC.

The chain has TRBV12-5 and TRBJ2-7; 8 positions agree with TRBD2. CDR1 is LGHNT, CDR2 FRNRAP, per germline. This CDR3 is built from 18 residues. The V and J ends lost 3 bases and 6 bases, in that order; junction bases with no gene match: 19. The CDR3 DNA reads TGTGCTAGTGGTTTTAATTGGGGGCGGCCGGGAGGGCCGACCGAGCAGTACTTC. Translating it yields CASGFNWGRPGGPTEQYF.

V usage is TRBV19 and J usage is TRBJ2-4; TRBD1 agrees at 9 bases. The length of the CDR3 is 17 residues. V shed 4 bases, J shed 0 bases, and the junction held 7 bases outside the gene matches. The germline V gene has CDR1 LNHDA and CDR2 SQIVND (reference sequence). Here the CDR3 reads CASSTGQGVSAKNIQYF. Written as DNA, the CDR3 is TGTGCCAGTAGTACGGGACAGGGCGTTTCAGCCAAAAACATTCAGTACTTC.

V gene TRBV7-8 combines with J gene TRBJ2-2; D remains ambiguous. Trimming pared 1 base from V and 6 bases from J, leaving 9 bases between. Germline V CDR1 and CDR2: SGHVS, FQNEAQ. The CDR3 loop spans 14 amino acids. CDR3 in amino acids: CASSLVFHAGELFF. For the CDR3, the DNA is TGTGCCAGCAGCTTAGTTTTCCACGCCGGGGAGCTGTTTTTT.

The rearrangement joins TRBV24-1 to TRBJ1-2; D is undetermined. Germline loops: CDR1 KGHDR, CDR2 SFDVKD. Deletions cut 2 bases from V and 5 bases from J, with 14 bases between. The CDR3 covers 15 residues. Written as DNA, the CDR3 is TGTGCCACCAGTGATTCCCGGACGGACGCGTATGGCTACACCTTC. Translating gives CATSDSRTDAYGYTF.

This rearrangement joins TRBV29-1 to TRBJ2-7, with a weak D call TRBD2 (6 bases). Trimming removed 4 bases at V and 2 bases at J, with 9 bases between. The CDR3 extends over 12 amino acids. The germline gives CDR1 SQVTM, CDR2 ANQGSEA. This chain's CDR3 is CSVGRDPYEQYF. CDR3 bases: TGCAGCGTTGGGAGGGACCCCTACGAGCAGTACTTC.

DNA of the CDR3: TGTGCCAGCAGGTTGGGCAGGGACTACGAGCAGTACTTC. Residues: CASRLGRDYEQYF. V usage is TRBV3-1 (or the pseudogene TRBV3-2) and J usage is TRBJ2-7, with D perhaps matching TRBD1 (5 bases). The germline V and J ends were trimmed by 6 bases and 3 bases, with 12 bases remaining between them. The germline CDR1 and CDR2 sequences are LGHDT and YNNKEL (reference sequence). This CDR3 spans 13 amino acids.

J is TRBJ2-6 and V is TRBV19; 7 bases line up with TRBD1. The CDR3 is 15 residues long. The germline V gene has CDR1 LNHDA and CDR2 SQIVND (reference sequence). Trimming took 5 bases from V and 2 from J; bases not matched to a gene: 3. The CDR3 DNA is TGTGCCAGTAGTGTCGGGACAGCTGGGGCCAACGTCCTGACTTTC. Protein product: CASSVGTAGANVLTF.

CDR3 sequence: CASSFPGSSSYNEQFF. CDR3 DNA: TGTGCCAGCAGCTTCCCCGGGTCGAGCTCCTACAATGAGCAGTTCTTC. The chain has TRBV7-7 and TRBJ2-1, with D hard to call. Germline V lookup: CDR1 SSHAT, CDR2 FNYEAQ (reference sequence). V was shortened by 3 bases and J by 0 bases, with 12 bases between the two germline ends. The CDR3 is 16 amino acids.